Listed below are T cell receptor beta chains from one sample, sequenced in a study of cytomegalovirus exposure and HLA in healthy donors. Measured with immunoSEQ multiplex PCR; TCRdb has only the in-frame clones, and not every one. The table has 150,000 to 200,000 clones, 80% to 90% seen once; the top ten hold 5% to 7%. Source material: PBMCs. The receptors were gathered from a woman between 25 and 40 years old in good health and CMV-seronegative. Both conserved end residues are part of each CDR3. Clone size is not always given. Where it is, it says once, few, many or a class for expanded clones.

CASSDLGGSGELFF TRBJ2-2 . TRBV2
CASSLALRTSGENTGELFF TRBJ2-2 . TRBV5-6
CAISPRGDGIGYTF TRBJ1-2 few TRBV10-3
CASSQDLRTASAGNTIYF TRBJ1-3 . TRBV4-3
CASSEPLVISDEQFF TRBJ2-1 . TRBV7-9
CASSLVQGTEAFF TRBJ1-1 . TRBV5-6
CASSLAGQGRHEQYF TRBJ2-7 few TRBV5-4
CASSHIVASGRTHTQYF TRBJ2-3 . TRBV4-3
CASRGQGSPYEQYF TRBJ2-7 . TRBV14
CASRIDTGGEQYF TRBJ2-7 . TRBV7-2
CASSRSSSGVNTGELFF TRBJ2-2 . TRBV9
CASSVTGGDPEAFF TRBJ1-1 once TRBV9
CASSLRRTSGNPTDTQYF TRBJ2-3 . TRBV27
CASSYTEGREQYF TRBJ2-7 . TRBV6-5
CASSSPSRDTQYF TRBJ2-3 . TRBV7-8
CASSPRDSHGYTF TRBJ1-2 . TRBV19
CASSYSWGTYNEQFF TRBJ2-1 . TRBV19
CASSVDVTNPNYGYTF TRBJ1-2 . TRBV9
CASSPGQGAVGNTIYF TRBJ1-3 once TRBV7-2
CASSQSEYSYGYTF TRBJ1-2 . TRBV28
CASSLSRVLGEQYF TRBJ2-7 . TRBV7-2
CASSYREDGYTF TRBJ1-2 . TRBV6-6
CASSSGTSGRAADTQYF TRBJ2-3 . TRBV5-1
CASSQGTETTGELFF TRBJ2-2 . TRBV4-1
CASSSGLLREAYNSPLHF TRBJ1-6 . TRBV27
CAIRGQGLNTGELFF TRBJ2-2 once TRBV10-3
CASSAGRSGNTIYF TRBJ1-3 . TRBV7-9
CASSHTGLEQYF TRBJ2-7 . TRBV6-1
CASSPRPGWGTDTQYF TRBJ2-3 . TRBV27
CASRESRGWSYEQYF TRBJ2-7 . TRBV5-1
CSGYTGEGYNEQFF TRBJ2-1 . TRBV29-1
CASSRALNTEAFF TRBJ1-1 . TRBV2
CSGTTGLDYGYTF TRBJ1-2 . TRBV29-1
CASSQVSGARPQHF TRBJ1-5 few TRBV4-3
CATSRDRTDTQYF TRBJ2-3 once TRBV15
CASSKAVGEEFLHF TRBJ1-6 . TRBV6-1
CASSPGQVTTNEKLFF TRBJ1-4 few TRBV5-1
CASSPPGEEVYGYTF TRBJ1-2 . TRBV7-9